These 10 T cell receptor beta chains share one sample of origin, sequenced in a study of T cells in Graves' hyperthyroidism and ophthalmopathy. Amplified TCR beta CDR3 regions derived from RNA transcripts. Initially, a first-round RT-PCR of the TCR CDR3 employed the HTBI primer set. MiXCR, applied by TCRdb to the multiplex PCR reads, yields one record per CDR3 protein. The table includes fewer than 900,000 distinct CDR3 sequences, 16% detected once. Material for sequencing was blood. The receptors were sampled from a young man with Graves' hyperthyroidism.

This chain joins TRBV28 and TRBJ2-2; 8 nucleotides align to TRBD2. The germline V gene has CDR1 MDHEN and CDR2 SYDVKM. CDR3 length: 14 residues. J gave up 5 bases and V 6 bases, and 5 bases lay outside the gene matches. CDR3 protein: CASRLAGRTGELFF. CDR3 in DNA: TGTGCCAGCAGGTTAGCGGGAAGGACCGGGGAGCTGTTTTTT.

This clonotype occurred a few times. The chain joins TRBV7-2 to TRBJ2-3, with 8 bases identical to TRBD1. The CDR3 length is 16 residues. V lost 0 bases, J lost 1 base, and 3 bases stayed unmatched. Germline V lookup: CDR1 SGHTA, CDR2 FQGNSA. CDR3 in amino acids: CASSLAPGQGTDTQYF. For the CDR3, the DNA is TGTGCCAGCAGCTTAGCTCCGGGACAGGGCACAGATACGCAGTATTTT.

With respect to this clonotype: A much larger clone differs by one base, so this may be a read error. V gene TRBV29-1 combines with J gene TRBJ2-7; D ambiguous. The CDR3 spans 12 residues. The V gene's germline CDR1 is SQVTM and CDR2 ANQGSEA. Between the trimmed V and J ends, which lost 4 bases and 6 bases, there was a span of 13 bases. CDR3 region: CSVAGGFSEQYF. The CDR3 DNA reads as TGCAGCGTTGCGGGCGGCTTCTCCGAGCAGTACTTC.

This clonotype has at least ten counts. This chain links TRBV5-1 with TRBJ2-7; no definite D call. The CDR3 length is 14 residues. The germline V gene has CDR1 SGHRS and CDR2 YFSETQ. Trimming cost V 0 bases and J 5 bases, with 12 bases left between them. The CDR3 region is CASSLERPRDEQYF. The DNA of the CDR3 is TGCGCCAGCAGCTTGGAGCGCCCCCGGGACGAGCAGTACTTC.

This clonotype was found many times. The chain employs TRBV27 and TRBJ2-1, with TRBD1 as a possible D gene (5 bases). Germline CDR1 reads MNHEY; CDR2 reads SMNVEV (reference sequence). The CDR3 sequence is 13 residues long. The V end lost 3 bases, the J end lost 9 bases, and 12 bases lay between the germline ends. Here the CDR3 reads CASSLRQMTEQFF. The CDR3 DNA reads TGTGCCAGCAGTTTGAGACAGATGACTGAGCAGTTCTTC.

Comment on this clonotype: With a much larger clone just one base away, this may be a read error. This rearrangement joins TRBV7-8 to TRBJ2-2, with 9 bases fitting TRBD1. CDR3 length: 15 residues. The germline V gene has CDR1 SGHVS and CDR2 FQNEAQ. The CDR3, as DNA: TGTGCCAGCAACCGGGACAGGGTGGGCACCGGGGAGCTGTCTTTT. Translating gives CASNRDRVGTGELSF.

As concerns this clonotype: The junction differs from germline at one of its ends, possibly a read error. The chain employs TRBV5-1 and TRBJ2-2; 8 bases are a match to TRBD2. The V gene's germline CDR1 is SGHRS and CDR2 YFSETQ. This CDR3 spans 16 amino acids. CDR3 region: CASSLVAGPNTGELSF. The CDR3 DNA sequence: TGCGCCAGCAGCTTGGTAGCGGGACCTAACACCGGGGAGCTGTCTTTT. Drawing the rest from reference TRBV5-1 and TRBJ2-2, the complete variable domain is KAGVTQTPRYLIKTRGQQVTLSCSPISGHRSVSWYQQTPGQGLQFLFEYFSETQRNKGNFPGRFSGRQFSNSRSEMNVSTLELGDSALYLCASSLVAGPNTGELSFGEGSRLTVL.

This clonotype showed up many times. The genes are TRBV2 and TRBJ2-7; 8 nucleotides align to TRBD2. The CDR3 has 14 residues. The trim removed 3 bases at V and 7 bases at J, leaving 8 bases unmatched. In germline, CDR1 is SNHLY, CDR2 FYNNEI. Here the CDR3 reads CASSDEAGVREQYF. The DNA for the CDR3 is TGTGCCAGCAGTGACGAAGCGGGAGTCAGAGAGCAGTACTTC. Combining the CDR3 with reference TRBV2 and TRBJ2-7 gives the whole variable domain EPEVTQTPSHQVTQMGQEVILRCVPISNHLYFYWYRQILGQKVEFLVSFYNNEISEKSEIFDDQFSVERPDGSNFTLKIRSTKLEDSAMYFCASSDEAGVREQYFGPGTRLTVT.

This clonotype came up many times. The chain links TRBV7-9 to TRBJ2-3; weak D call: TRBD2 (5 bases). This CDR3 is built from 16 residues. Germline assignment: CDR1 SEHNR and CDR2 FQNEAQ (reference sequence). Trimming pared 5 bases from V and 2 bases from J, leaving 17 bases between. The CDR3 DNA sequence: TGTGCCAGCAGCCCGTTGCGGACTTTCTACACAGATACGCAGTATTTT. This translates into CASSPLRTFYTDTQYF.

The chain recombines TRBV24-1 with TRBJ2-3; D is perhaps TRBD2 (6 bases). V was clipped by 4 bases and J by 3 bases, with 16 bases between them. Germline V gene data show CDR1 as KGHDR and CDR2 as SFDVKD. The CDR3 totals 16 residues. CDR3 DNA sequence: TGTGCCACCAGTGAAATTGCGGGATTGGGGACAGATACGCAGTATTTT. This encodes CATSEIAGLGTDTQYF.